The following is a T cell receptor beta chain sequence with its context. The V and J ends lost 4 bases and 0 bases respectively, with 8 bases between them. CDR1 and CDR2 from the germline V gene are KGHDR and SFDVKD. The CDR3 consists of 14 residues. The data belong to a study of blood T cell repertoires in COVID-19. Across the study: T cells, B-cell-depleted T cells, or PBMCs supplied cDNA or gDNA.

Original processing methods: Amplified reference gene primers provided the basis for estimating nucleated cell counts. Libraries were prepared by immunoSEQ multiplex PCR; TCRdb keeps only in-frame clonotypes and omits some of them. V, J and clone size are taken as reported in that table, and D and trimming were inferred from the DNA itself. Of a few hundred thousand clones in the sample, more than 80% are singletons; the top ten hold over 3%. J is TRBJ2-5 and V is TRBV24-1; a possible D gene is TRBD1 (6 bases). The clonotype comes from a woman aged 18-35 years in a cohort exposed to, infected with or recovered from COVID-19 (not recorded which). The specimen was PBMCs or T cells enriched from blood (not recorded which). DNA of the CDR3: TGTGCCACCAGTGAAAACAGGGACCAAGAGACCCAGTACTTC. It codes for CATSENRDQETQYF.